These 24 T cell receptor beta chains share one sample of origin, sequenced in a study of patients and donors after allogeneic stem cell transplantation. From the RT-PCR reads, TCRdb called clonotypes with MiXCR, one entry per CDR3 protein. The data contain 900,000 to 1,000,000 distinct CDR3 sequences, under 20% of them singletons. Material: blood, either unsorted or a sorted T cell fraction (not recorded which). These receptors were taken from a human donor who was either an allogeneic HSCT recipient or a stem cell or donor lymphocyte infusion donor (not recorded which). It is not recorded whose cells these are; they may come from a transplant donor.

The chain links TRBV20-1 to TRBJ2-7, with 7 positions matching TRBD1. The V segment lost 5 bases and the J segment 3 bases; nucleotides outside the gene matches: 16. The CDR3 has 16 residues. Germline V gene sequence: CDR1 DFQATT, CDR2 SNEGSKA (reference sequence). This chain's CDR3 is CSAPSAKTGRSYEQYF. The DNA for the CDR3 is TGCAGTGCTCCTTCGGCCAAGACAGGGAGAAGCTACGAGCAGTACTTC.

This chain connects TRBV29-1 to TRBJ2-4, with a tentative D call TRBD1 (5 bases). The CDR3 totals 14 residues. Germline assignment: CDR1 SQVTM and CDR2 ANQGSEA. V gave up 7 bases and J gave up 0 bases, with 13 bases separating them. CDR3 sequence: CSARQTLAKNIQYF. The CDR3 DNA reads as TGCAGCGCAAGACAGACGCTAGCCAAAAACATTCAGTACTTC.

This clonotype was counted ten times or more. In DNA form, the CDR3 reads TGTGCCAGCAGCGTCGACAGGGGGCTGGGCACTGAAGCTTTCTTT. Protein sequence: CASSVDRGLGTEAFF. This chain joins TRBV9 and TRBJ1-1; 10 positions agree with TRBD1. The CDR3 runs to 15 residues. Unmatched junction bases numbered 5, after V lost 2 bases and J lost 4 bases. Germline lookup yields CDR1 SGDLS and CDR2 YYNGEE.

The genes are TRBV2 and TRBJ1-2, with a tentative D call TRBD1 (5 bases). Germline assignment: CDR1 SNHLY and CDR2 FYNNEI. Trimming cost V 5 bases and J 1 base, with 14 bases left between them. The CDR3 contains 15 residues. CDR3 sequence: CASSSSGQDNYGYTF. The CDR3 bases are TGTGCCAGCAGTAGCTCAGGGCAAGATAACTATGGCTACACCTTC.

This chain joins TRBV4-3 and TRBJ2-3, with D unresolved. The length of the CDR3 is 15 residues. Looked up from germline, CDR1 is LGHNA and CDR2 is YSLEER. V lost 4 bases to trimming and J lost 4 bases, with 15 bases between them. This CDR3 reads CASSPTEGSSDTQYF. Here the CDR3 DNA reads TGCGCCAGCAGCCCGACCGAAGGTTCGTCAGATACGCAGTATTTT.

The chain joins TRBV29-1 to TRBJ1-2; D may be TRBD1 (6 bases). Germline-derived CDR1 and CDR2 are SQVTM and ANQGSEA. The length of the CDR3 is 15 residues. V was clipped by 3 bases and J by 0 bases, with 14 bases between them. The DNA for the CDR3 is TGCAGCGTTGAGGACAGAAAGAAAGCTAACTATGGCTACACCTTC. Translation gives CSVEDRKKANYGYTF.

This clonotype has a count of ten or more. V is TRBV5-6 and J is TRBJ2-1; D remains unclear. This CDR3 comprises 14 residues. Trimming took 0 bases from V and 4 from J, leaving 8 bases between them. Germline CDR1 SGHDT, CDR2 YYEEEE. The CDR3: CASSLGHLYNEQFF. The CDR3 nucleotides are TGTGCCAGCAGCTTGGGACACCTATACAATGAGCAGTTCTTC.

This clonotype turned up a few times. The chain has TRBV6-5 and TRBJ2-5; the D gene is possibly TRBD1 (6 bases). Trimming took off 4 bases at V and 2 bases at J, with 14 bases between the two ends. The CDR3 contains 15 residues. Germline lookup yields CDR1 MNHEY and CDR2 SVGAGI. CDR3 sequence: CASSSTTGKQETQYF. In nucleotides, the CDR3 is TGTGCCAGCAGTTCCACAACAGGGAAACAAGAGACCCAGTACTTC.

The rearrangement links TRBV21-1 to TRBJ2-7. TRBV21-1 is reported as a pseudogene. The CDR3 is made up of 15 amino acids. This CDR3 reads CASSIQGREPHEQYF. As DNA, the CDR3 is TGTGCCAGCAGCATTCAAGGCAGGGAGCCCCACGAGCAGTACTTC.

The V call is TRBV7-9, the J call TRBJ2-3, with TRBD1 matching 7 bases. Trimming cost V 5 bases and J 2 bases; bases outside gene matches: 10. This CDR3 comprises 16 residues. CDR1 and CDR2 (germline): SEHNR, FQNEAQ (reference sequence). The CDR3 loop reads CASSIRQGMFTDTQYF. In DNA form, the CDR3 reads TGTGCCAGCAGCATACGACAGGGCATGTTCACAGATACGCAGTATTTT.

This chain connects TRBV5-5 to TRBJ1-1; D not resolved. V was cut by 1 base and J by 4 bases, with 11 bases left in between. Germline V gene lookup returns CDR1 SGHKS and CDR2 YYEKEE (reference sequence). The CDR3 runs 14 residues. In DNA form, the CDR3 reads TGTGCCAGCAGCTTGAGTGGGGTGGTCACTGAAGCTTTCTTT. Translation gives CASSLSGVVTEAFF.

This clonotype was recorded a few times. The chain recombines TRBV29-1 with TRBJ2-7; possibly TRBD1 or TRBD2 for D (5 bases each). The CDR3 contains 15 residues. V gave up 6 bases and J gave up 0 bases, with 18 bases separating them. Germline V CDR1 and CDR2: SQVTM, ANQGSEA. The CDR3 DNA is TGCAGCGTGGATAAGGCGAGAGGGGACTCCTACGAGCAGTACTTC. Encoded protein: CSVDKARGDSYEQYF.

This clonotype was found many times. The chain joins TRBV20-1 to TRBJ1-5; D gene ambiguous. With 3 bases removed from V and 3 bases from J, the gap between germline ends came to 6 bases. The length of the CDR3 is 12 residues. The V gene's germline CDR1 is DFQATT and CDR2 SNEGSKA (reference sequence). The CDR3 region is CSASRTNQPQHF. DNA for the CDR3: TGCAGTGCTAGTCGGACCAATCAGCCCCAGCATTTT.

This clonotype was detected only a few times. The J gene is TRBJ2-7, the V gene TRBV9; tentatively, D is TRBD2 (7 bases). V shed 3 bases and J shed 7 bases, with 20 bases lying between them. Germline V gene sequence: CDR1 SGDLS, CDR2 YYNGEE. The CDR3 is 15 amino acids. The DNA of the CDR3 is TGTGCCAGCAGCGAGGGGGAGGGCCTATCTAAAGAGCAGTACTTC. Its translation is CASSEGEGLSKEQYF.

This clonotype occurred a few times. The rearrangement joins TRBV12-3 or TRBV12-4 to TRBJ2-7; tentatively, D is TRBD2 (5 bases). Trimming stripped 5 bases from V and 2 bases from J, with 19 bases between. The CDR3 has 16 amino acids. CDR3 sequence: CASSPAFSGGPYEQYF. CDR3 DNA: TGTGCCAGCAGTCCGGCGTTCAGCGGCGGTCCCTACGAGCAGTACTTC.

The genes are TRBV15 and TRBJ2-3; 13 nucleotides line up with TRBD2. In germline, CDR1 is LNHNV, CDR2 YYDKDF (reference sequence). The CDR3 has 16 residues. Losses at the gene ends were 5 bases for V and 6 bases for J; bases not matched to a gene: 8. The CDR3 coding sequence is TGTGCCACCAGCTCCCGACTAGCGGGGGGTTTGGATACGCAGTATTTT. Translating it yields CATSSRLAGGLDTQYF.

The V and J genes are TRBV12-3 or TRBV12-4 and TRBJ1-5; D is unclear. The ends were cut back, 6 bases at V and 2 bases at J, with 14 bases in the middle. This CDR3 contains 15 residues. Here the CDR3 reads CASRATVTRNQPQHF. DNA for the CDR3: TGTGCCAGCAGAGCTACAGTGACCCGCAATCAGCCCCAGCATTTT.

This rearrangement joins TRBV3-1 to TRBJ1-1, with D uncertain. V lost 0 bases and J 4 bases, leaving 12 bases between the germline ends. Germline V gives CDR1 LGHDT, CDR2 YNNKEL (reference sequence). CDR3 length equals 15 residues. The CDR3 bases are TGTGCCAGCAGCCAAGAGCGGATCTCGCGCACTGAAGCTTTCTTT. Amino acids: CASSQERISRTEAFF.

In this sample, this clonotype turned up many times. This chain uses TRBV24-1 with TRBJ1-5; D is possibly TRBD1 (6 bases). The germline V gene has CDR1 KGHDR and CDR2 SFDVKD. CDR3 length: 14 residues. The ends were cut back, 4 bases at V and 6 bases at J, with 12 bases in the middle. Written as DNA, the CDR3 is TGTGCCACCAGTGACCCTACAGGGAGTCAGCCCCAGCATTTT. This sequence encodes CATSDPTGSQPQHF.

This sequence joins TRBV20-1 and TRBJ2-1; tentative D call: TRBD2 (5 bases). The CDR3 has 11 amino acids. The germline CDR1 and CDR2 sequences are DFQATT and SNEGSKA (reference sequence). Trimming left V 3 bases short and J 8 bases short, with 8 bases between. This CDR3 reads CSASSRDEQFF. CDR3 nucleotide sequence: TGCAGTGCTAGTTCGCGGGATGAGCAGTTCTTC.

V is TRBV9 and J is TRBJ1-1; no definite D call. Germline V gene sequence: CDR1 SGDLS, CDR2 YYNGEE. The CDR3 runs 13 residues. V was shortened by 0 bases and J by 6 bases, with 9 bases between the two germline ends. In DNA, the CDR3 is TGTGCCAGCAGCGTAGTAGGGAGGGCTGAAGCTTTCTTT. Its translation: CASSVVGRAEAFF.

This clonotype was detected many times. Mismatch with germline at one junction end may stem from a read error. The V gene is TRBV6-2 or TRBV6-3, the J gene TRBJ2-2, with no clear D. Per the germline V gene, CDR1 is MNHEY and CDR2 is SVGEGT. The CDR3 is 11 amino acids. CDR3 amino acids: CASSHSGELFF. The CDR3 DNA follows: TGTGCCAGCAGTCACTCCGGGGAGCTGTTTTTT.

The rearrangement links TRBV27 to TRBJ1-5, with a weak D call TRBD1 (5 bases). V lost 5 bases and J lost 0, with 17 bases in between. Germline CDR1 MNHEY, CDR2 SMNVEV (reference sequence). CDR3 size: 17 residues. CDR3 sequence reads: CASSIHPAGDSNQPQHF. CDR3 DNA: TGTGCCAGCAGTATCCACCCCGCGGGGGATAGCAATCAGCCCCAGCATTTT.

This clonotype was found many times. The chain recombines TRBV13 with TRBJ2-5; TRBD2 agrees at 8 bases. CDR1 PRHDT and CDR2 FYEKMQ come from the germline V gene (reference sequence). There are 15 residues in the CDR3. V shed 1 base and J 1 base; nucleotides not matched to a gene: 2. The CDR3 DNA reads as TGTGCCAGCAGCTTAGCGGGAGGGATCCAAGAGACCCAGTACTTC. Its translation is CASSLAGGIQETQYF.